The subject of this entry is one T cell receptor (beta chain). These data come from a study of blood T cell repertoires in COVID-19. Method: immunoSEQ multiplex PCR; TCRdb's copy keeps in-frame clones and lacks some. The sample has some 200,000 clones, around four fifths seen once. Germline-derived CDR1 and CDR2 are ENHRY and SYGVKD. CDR3 length: 13 amino acids. The germline V and J ends were trimmed by 7 bases and 8 bases, with 17 bases remaining between them. Sequencing was done on a sample of peripheral blood. The sequence was collected from an elderly woman with COVID-19, enrolled during active disease. V and J are TRBV10-3 and TRBJ1-2, with no clear D. The CDR3 here is CAITTDTREGYTF. CDR3 nucleotides: TGTGCCATCACCACCGACACCCGTGAGGGCTACACCTTC.